These T cell receptor beta chains were read from a single sample in a study of regulatory T cells in long-lasting Graves disease. TCRdb ran MiXCR on the multiplex PCR reads and lists one entry per CDR3 protein. This sample has roughly 450,000 distinct CDR3 sequences, with around 20% found just once. The sequencing used peripheral blood mononuclear cells (PBMCs), collected when the disease was refractory, from a patient treated with antithyroid drugs. These receptor sequences come from a female donor with Graves disease. The CDR3 runs from the conserved cysteine through the conserved F or W. The order of the fields is clone size, V gene, D gene, J gene, CDR3 protein, CDR3 DNA. A D gene is named only where the DNA matches it firmly. The listing skips clone size in some rows; elsewhere it reads once, few, many or a size class.

>-|TRBV7-8|-|TRBJ2-7
CASSLVGERQYF
TGTGCCAGCAGCTTAGTGGGGGAGAGGCAGTACTTC
>-|TRBV29-1|-|TRBJ2-2
CSVAAGLAGELFF
TGCAGCGTCGCGGCGGGGCTAGCGGGGGAGCTGTTTTTT
>few|TRBV6-1|-|TRBJ2-7
CASSERRSYEQYF
TGTGCCAGCAGTGAAAGGAGGTCCTACGAGCAGTACTTC
>-|TRBV7-9|TRBD2|TRBJ2-1
CASSLDIRAGGYEQFF
TGTGCCAGCAGCTTAGATATTCGAGCGGGAGGGTATGAGCAGTTCTTC
>few|TRBV10-3|-|TRBJ2-7
CAISSVRDHEQYF
TGTGCCATCAGTTCGGTCAGGGACCACGAGCAGTACTTC
>few|TRBV14|-|TRBJ2-7
CASSPDWRNEQYF
TGTGCCAGCAGCCCGGACTGGAGGAACGAGCAGTACTTC
>many|TRBV6-5|TRBD1|TRBJ2-7
CASSLTGTGFLYEQYF
TGTGCCAGCAGTTTGACCGGGACAGGGTTTCTCTACGAGCAGTACTTC
>few|TRBV20-1|-|TRBJ2-7
CSANPTAYEQYF
TGCAGTGCTAATCCGACGGCCTACGAGCAGTACTTC
>-|TRBV27|TRBD1|TRBJ1-6
CASSSQGIYSPLHF
TGTGCCAGCAGTTCACAGGGGATTTATTCACCCCTCCACTTT
>-|TRBV7-9|-|TRBJ2-2
CASSQIDEELFF
TGTGCCAGCAGCCAGATTGATGAGGAGCTGTTTTTT
>few|TRBV18|-|TRBJ1-1
CASAPSSGPPWAEAFF
TGTGCCAGCGCCCCCAGTTCAGGACCCCCTTGGGCTGAAGCTTTCTTT
>-|TRBV30|TRBD1|TRBJ1-2
CAWSVRGTGLFGYTF
TGTGCCTGGAGTGTACGAGGGACAGGGCTCTTTGGCTACACCTTC
>-|TRBV9|TRBD2|TRBJ2-3
CASSHMPSVAGGQTQYF
TGTGCCAGCAGCCATATGCCCTCGGTAGCGGGAGGCCAAACGCAGTATTTT
>-|TRBV20-1|-|TRBJ2-7
CSARNRSGPSYEQYF
TGCAGTGCTAGAAATCGGTCGGGACCCTCCTACGAGCAGTACTTC
>-|TRBV3-1|-|TRBJ1-4
CASSQNFYRVGEKLFF
TGTGCCAGCAGCCAAAATTTCTACAGGGTGGGGGAAAAACTGTTTTTT